This T cell receptor beta chain was sequenced in a study of shared clonotypes between healthy human individuals. Study conclusions and caveats: Naive subsets, compared against memory subsets, generally had larger estimated richness values. Among several donors, roughly 5% of naive CD4 clonotypes were found in common.

The assay was carried out at the deep level. On sorted subsets, replicate PCRs used roughly 190 ng DNA, or about 33,000 T cell genomes. Sequencing used immunoSEQ multiplex PCR; TCRdb keeps in-frame clones, though not all of them. The table records about 2.2 million clones, 93% of them present only once. The naive CD8 subset, CD45RO-negative cells positively selected for CCR7, excluded terminally differentiated effector memory CD45RA+ cells. With 5 bases clipped from V and 0 bases from J, the junction kept 6 bases outside the gene matches. CDR1 is SQVTM, CDR2 ANQGSEA, per germline. The CDR3 is 16 residues long. A note on this clone: Its antigen is not known.

This sequence originates from a man younger than 35 in good health. Some clones in this sample may be carry-over from other donors' samples. Source material: naive CD8+ T cells from PBMCs. The chain uses TRBV29-1 and TRBJ2-1; 11 bases agree with TRBD2. CDR3: CSVLGLADLSYNEQFF. DNA for the CDR3: TGCAGCGTTCTGGGACTAGCGGACCTCTCCTACAATGAGCAGTTCTTC.